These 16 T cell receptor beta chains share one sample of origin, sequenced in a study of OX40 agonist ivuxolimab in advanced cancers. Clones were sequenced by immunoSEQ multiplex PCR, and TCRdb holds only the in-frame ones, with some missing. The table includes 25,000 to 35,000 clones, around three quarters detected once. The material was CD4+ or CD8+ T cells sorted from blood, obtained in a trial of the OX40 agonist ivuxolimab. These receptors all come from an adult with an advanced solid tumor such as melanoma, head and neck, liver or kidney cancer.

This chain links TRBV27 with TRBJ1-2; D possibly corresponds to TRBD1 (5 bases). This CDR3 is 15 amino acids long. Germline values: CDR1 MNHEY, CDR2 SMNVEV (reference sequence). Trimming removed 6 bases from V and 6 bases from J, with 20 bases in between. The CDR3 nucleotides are TGTGCCAGCAGCGTAGACAGCGGGAGGTTGGATGGCTACACCTTC. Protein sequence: CASSVDSGRLDGYTF.

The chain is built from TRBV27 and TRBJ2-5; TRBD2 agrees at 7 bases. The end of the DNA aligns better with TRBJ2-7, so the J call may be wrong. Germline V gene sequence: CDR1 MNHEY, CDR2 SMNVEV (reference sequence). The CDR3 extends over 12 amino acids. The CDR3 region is CASRGRAYEQYF. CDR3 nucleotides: TGTGCCAGCAGGGGGAGGGCTTACGAGCAGTACTTC.

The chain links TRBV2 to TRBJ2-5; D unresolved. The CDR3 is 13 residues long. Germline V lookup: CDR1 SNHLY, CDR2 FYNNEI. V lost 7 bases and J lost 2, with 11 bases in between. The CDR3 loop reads CASKGVGQETQYF. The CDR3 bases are TGTGCCAGCAAAGGCGTCGGGCAAGAGACCCAGTACTTC.

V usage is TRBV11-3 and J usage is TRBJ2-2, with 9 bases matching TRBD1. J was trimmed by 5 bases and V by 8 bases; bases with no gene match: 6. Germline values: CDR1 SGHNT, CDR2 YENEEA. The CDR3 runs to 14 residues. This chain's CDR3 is CASRRDRVTGELFF. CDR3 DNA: TGTGCCAGCCGCCGGGACAGGGTAACCGGGGAGCTGTTTTTT.

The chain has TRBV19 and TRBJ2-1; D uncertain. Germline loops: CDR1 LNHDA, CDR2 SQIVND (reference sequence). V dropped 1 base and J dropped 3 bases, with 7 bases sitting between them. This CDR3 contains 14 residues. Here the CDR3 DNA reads TGTGCCAGTAGTATAGGGTCCGACTACAATGAGCAGTTCTTC. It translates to CASSIGSDYNEQFF.

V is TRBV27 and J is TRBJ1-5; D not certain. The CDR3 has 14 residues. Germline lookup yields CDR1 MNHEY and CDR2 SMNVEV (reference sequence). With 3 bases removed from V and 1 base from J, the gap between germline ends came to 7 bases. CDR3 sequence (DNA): TGTGCCAGCAGTTTCTTAGGGAGCAATCAGCCCCAGCATTTT. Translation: CASSFLGSNQPQHF.

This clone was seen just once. Here the CDR3 reads CASSSGDSGNNEKLFF. CDR3 nucleotides: TGTGCCAGTAGTAGCGGGGACAGCGGTAATAATGAAAAACTGTTTTTT. The chain combines TRBV19 with TRBJ1-4, with TRBD1 matching over 7 bases. The germline V gene encodes CDR1 LNHDA and CDR2 SQIVND (reference sequence). CDR3 size: 16 residues. J gave up 4 bases and V 4 bases, and 9 bases lay outside the gene matches.

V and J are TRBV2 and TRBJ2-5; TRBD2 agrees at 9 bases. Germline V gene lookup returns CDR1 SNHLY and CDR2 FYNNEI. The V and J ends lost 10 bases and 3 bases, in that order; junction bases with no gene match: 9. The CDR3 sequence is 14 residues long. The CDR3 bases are TGTGCCACCCTACCCCTAGCGGGGAAAGAGACCCAGTACTTC. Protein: CATLPLAGKETQYF.

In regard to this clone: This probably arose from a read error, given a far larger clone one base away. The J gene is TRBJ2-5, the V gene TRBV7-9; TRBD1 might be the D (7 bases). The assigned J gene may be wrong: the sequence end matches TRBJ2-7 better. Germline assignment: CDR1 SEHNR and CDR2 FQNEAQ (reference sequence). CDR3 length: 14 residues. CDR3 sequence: CASSLVGGGGEQYF. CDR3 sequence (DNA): TGTGCCAGCAGCTTAGTAGGAGGGGGCGGCGAGCAGTACTTC.

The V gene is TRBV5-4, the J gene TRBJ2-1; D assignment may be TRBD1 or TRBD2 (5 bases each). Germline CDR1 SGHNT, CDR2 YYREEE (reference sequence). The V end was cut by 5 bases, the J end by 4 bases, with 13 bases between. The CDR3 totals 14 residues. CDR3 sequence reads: CASRAVGTYNEQFF. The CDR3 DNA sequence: TGTGCCAGCAGAGCCGTCGGGACGTACAATGAGCAGTTCTTC. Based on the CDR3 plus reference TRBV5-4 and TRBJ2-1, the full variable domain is ETGVTQSPTHLIKTRGQQVTLRCSSQSGHNTVSWYQQALGQGPQFIFQYYREEENGRGNFPPRFSGLQFPNYSSELNVNALELDDSALYLCASRAVGTYNEQFFGPGTRLTVL.

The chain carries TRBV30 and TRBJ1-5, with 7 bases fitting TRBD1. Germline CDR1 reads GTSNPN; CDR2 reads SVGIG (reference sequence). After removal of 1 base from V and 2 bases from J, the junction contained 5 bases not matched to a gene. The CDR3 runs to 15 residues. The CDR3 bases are TGTGCCTGGAGTGGCGACAGGGTCGGCAATCAGCCCCAGCATTTT. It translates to CAWSGDRVGNQPQHF.

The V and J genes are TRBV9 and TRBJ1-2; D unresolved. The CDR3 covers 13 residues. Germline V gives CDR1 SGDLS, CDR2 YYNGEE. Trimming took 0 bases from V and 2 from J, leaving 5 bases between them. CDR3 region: CASSVVGNYGYTF. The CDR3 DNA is TGTGCCAGCAGCGTAGTAGGGAACTATGGCTACACCTTC.

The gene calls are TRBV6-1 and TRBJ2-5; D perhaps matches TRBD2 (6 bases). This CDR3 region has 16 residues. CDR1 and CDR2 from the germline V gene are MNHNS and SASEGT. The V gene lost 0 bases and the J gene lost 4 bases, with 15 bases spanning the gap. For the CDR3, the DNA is TGTGCCAGCAGTGAAGCTACGGAGGGAGTAAGAGAGACCCAGTACTTC. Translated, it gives CASSEATEGVRETQYF.

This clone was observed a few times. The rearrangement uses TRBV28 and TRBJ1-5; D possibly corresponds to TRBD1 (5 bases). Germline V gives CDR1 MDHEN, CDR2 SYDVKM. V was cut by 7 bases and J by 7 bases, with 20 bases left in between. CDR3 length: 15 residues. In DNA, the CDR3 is TGTGCCAGCAATTTCCTGCGGGGGGGAGGGCAGCCCCAGCATTTT. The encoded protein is CASNFLRGGGQPQHF.

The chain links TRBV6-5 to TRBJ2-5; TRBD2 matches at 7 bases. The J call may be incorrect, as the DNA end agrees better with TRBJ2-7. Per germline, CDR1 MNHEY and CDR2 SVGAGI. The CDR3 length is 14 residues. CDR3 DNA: TGTGCCAGCAGGGGATCGGGCGGGGGCTACGAGCAGTACTTC. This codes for CASRGSGGGYEQYF.

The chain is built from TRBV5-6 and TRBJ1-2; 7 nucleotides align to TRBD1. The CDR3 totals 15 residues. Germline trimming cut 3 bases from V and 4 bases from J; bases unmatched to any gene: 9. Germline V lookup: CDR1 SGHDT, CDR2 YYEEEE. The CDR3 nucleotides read TGTGCCAGCAGCTACCGGACAGGCGGGATCTATGGCTACACCTTC. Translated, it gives CASSYRTGGIYGYTF.